These 26 T cell receptor beta chains share one sample of origin, sequenced in a study of shared clonotypes between healthy human individuals. Naive CD8 cells lacked CD45RO and underwent positive selection for CCR7, leaving out terminally differentiated effector memory CD45RA+ cells. Data came from immunoSEQ multiplex PCR; TCRdb stores just in-frame clones and leaves some out. Among under 850,000 clones, 92% were seen once, and the ten largest hold approximately 25%. The specimen was naive CD8+ T cells sorted from blood. The source is a man aged 25 to 40 in good health.

Worth noting for this clone: An end of the junction does not agree with germline; a read error may underlie this. V usage is TRBV7-9 and J usage is TRBJ2-7; 9 bases agree with TRBD1. CDR1 and CDR2 (germline): SEHNR, FQNEAQ (reference sequence). The CDR3 runs 17 residues. CDR3 nucleotides: TGTGCCAGCAGCTCGGCGACCATGGGGACAGGGACCTACGGGCAGTACTTC. Amino acid sequence: CASSSATMGTGTYGQYF.

V is TRBV27 and J is TRBJ2-2; 8 bases line up with TRBD1. This CDR3 comprises 14 residues. The germline CDR1 and CDR2 sequences are MNHEY and SMNVEV (reference sequence). V dropped 3 bases and J dropped 7; count of bases not matched to a gene: 4. The CDR3 coding sequence is TGTGCCAGCAGTTTCGGGACAGGCGGCGGGGAGCTGTTTTTT. Protein product: CASSFGTGGGELFF.

The rearrangement uses TRBV19 and TRBJ1-4, with no clear D. The CDR3 runs 17 residues. Germline CDR1 is LNHDA and CDR2 is SQIVND (reference sequence). V was pared by 3 bases and J by 6 bases, with 20 bases between. CDR3 in DNA: TGTGCCAGTAGTATCCCCCCTATCCGGACTACCGATGAAAAACTGTTTTTT. Protein product: CASSIPPIRTTDEKLFF.

With regard to this clone: This sample includes further DNA sequences coding for the same CDR3. This sequence joins TRBV9 and TRBJ2-7; the match to TRBD2 covers 8 bases. V lost 0 bases, J lost 1 base, and 3 bases stayed unmatched. This CDR3 is built from 15 residues. Germline V gives CDR1 SGDLS, CDR2 YYNGEE. The CDR3 spells CASSVGSSGSYEQYF. CDR3 nucleotide sequence: TGTGCCAGCAGCGTAGGGTCTAGCGGGTCCTACGAGCAGTACTTC.

V gene TRBV13 combines with J gene TRBJ1-3; the match to TRBD1 covers 7 bases. Unmatched junction bases numbered 10, after V lost 4 bases and J lost 4 bases. The CDR3 is 16 residues long. The germline CDR1 and CDR2 sequences are PRHDT and FYEKMQ (reference sequence). The CDR3 region has the DNA TGTGCCAGCAGCTCTTTGACAGGGACGCGCGGAAACACCATATATTTT. This sequence encodes CASSSLTGTRGNTIYF.

CDR3 nucleotides: TGTGCCAGCAGTGAGGGTTACTGGCTACAAAGTCGGGCCAACGTCCTGACTTTC. Translated, it gives CASSEGYWLQSRANVLTF. The V call is TRBV27, the J call TRBJ2-6; maybe TRBD2 (5 bases). This CDR3 comprises 18 residues. Trimming shortened V by 5 bases and J by 5 bases, and 22 bases separated the two germline ends. The germline gives CDR1 MNHEY, CDR2 SMNVEV (reference sequence).

The genes are TRBV2 and TRBJ2-3; 7 bases fit TRBD1. Trimming at V came to 8 bases and at J to 2 bases, leaving 4 bases not matched to a gene. Per the germline V gene, CDR1 is SNHLY and CDR2 is FYNNEI. The CDR3 contains 13 residues. CDR3 DNA: TGTGCCAGCCCAGGACAGGTCACAGATACGCAGTATTTT. It specifies CASPGQVTDTQYF.

Here the CDR3 reads CASSLDQGVNEKLFF. For the CDR3, the DNA is TGCGCCAGCAGCTTGGATCAGGGTGTCAATGAAAAACTGTTTTTT. This sequence joins TRBV5-1 and TRBJ1-4; weak D call: TRBD1 (5 bases). The V and J ends lost 0 bases and 5 bases respectively, with 11 bases between them. This CDR3 is built from 15 residues. Germline V gene data show CDR1 as SGHRS and CDR2 as YFSETQ.

The chain is built from TRBV28 and TRBJ1-2, with D possibly TRBD1 on 5 matching bases. CDR1 is MDHEN and CDR2 is SYDVKM in the germline V gene. The CDR3 is made up of 14 amino acids. V was shortened by 7 bases and J by 0 bases, with 12 bases between the two germline ends. CDR3 protein: CASKGTDANYGYTF. Written as DNA, the CDR3 is TGTGCCAGCAAGGGGACGGATGCTAACTATGGCTACACCTTC.

This clone was observed a single time. This chain uses TRBV2 with TRBJ2-7; 11 nucleotides line up with TRBD2. The V segment lost 4 bases and the J segment 9 bases; nucleotides outside the gene matches: 20. Per germline, CDR1 SNHLY and CDR2 FYNNEI. The CDR3 totals 18 residues. As DNA, the CDR3 is TGTGCCAGCAGTGGGGGGGGGACTAGCGGAGACCCTACGAGAAGGCAGTACTTC. As protein: CASSGGGTSGDPTRRQYF.

The gene calls are TRBV7-2 and TRBJ1-1; D ambiguous. The CDR3 totals 14 residues. V shed 6 bases and J shed 1 base, with 12 bases lying between them. Germline V gene lookup returns CDR1 SGHTA and CDR2 FQGNSA. CDR3 DNA sequence: TGTGCCAGCAGTCGGAATTCCGGGAACACTGAAGCTTTCTTT. Translated, it gives CASSRNSGNTEAFF.

The chain couples TRBV19 to TRBJ2-7; TRBD2 might be the D (6 bases). The germline gives CDR1 LNHDA, CDR2 SQIVND (reference sequence). Trimming left V 4 bases short and J 3 bases short, with 10 bases between. The CDR3 totals 13 residues. This CDR3 is CASSSGAGYEQYF. CDR3 bases: TGTGCCAGTAGTAGCGGGGCCGGCTACGAGCAGTACTTC.

The gene calls are TRBV4-2 and TRBJ1-3, with 12 bases identical to TRBD1. Germline CDR1 reads LGHNA; CDR2 reads YNFKEQ. This CDR3 has 15 residues. Trimming cost V 5 bases and J 4 bases; bases outside gene matches: 3. The CDR3 bases are TGTGCCAGCAGCGGAGGGACAGGGGGCGGAAACACCATATATTTT. Translated: CASSGGTGGGNTIYF.

The V and J genes are TRBV28 and TRBJ2-6, with D possibly TRBD2 on 5 matching bases. Per germline, CDR1 MDHEN and CDR2 SYDVKM. The V end lost 4 bases, the J end lost 4 bases, and 14 bases lay between the germline ends. This CDR3 is built from 16 residues. CDR3 residues: CASSSMRVTGANVLTF. The CDR3 DNA reads as TGTGCCAGCAGTTCGATGAGGGTGACCGGGGCCAACGTCCTGACTTTC.

Points on this clone: An end of the junction differs from the germline gene, which may be a read error. The sample holds other DNA sequences that translate to the same CDR3. The rearrangement joins TRBV7-9 to TRBJ2-5, with TRBD2 identical over 8 bases. The germline V gene has CDR1 SEHNR and CDR2 FQNEAQ (reference sequence). This CDR3 is 13 amino acids long. This chain's CDR3 is CASSLAGKETQYF. In DNA, the CDR3 is TGTGCCAGCAGTTTAGCGGGAAAAGAGACCCAGTACTTC. The full variable domain, in which reference TRBV7-9 and TRBJ2-5 provide the parts outside the CDR3, is DTGVSQNPRHKITKRGQNVTFRCDPISEHNRLYWYRQTLGQGPEFLTYFQNEAQLEKSRLLSDRFSAERPKGSFSTLEIQRTEQGDSAMYLCASSLAGKETQYFGPGTRLLVL.

The chain has TRBV5-1 and TRBJ2-7; no definite D call. The CDR3 is 15 residues long. V dropped 0 bases and J dropped 2 bases, with 12 bases sitting between them. In germline, CDR1 is SGHRS, CDR2 YFSETQ. The CDR3 spells CASSLDPMVAYEQYF. CDR3 in DNA: TGCGCCAGCAGCTTGGATCCAATGGTGGCCTACGAGCAGTACTTC.

This chain connects TRBV19 to TRBJ1-5; weak D call: TRBD1 (5 bases). CDR1 is LNHDA, CDR2 SQIVND, per germline (reference sequence). This CDR3 is 14 amino acids long. Trimming pared 8 bases from V and 4 bases from J, leaving 15 bases between. CDR3 sequence reads: CASHPARGNQPQHF. CDR3 DNA sequence: TGTGCCAGTCACCCCGCCCGGGGGAATCAGCCCCAGCATTTT. Combining the CDR3 with reference TRBV19 and TRBJ1-5 gives the whole variable domain DGGITQSPKYLFRKEGQNVTLSCEQNLNHDAMYWYRQDPGQGLRLIYYSQIVNDFQKGDIAEGYSVSREKKESFPLTVTSAQKNPTAFYLCASHPARGNQPQHFGDGTRLSIL.

The rearrangement uses TRBV27 and TRBJ2-7, with TRBD2 matching 8 bases. CDR3 length equals 17 residues. The V segment lost 2 bases and the J segment 4 bases; nucleotides outside the gene matches: 13. Germline V gives CDR1 MNHEY, CDR2 SMNVEV (reference sequence). The CDR3, as DNA: TGTGCCAGCAGTTTAGTCAGGATGGCGGGAGGCTTATACGAGCAGTACTTC. Translated: CASSLVRMAGGLYEQYF.

V is TRBV7-9 and J is TRBJ2-1, with TRBD1 matching 8 bases. Per germline, CDR1 SEHNR and CDR2 FQNEAQ (reference sequence). The CDR3 is 15 amino acids. Trimming at V came to 1 base and at J to 5 bases, leaving 4 bases not matched to a gene. The CDR3 DNA reads TGTGCCAGCAGCTTAGTAGGGACAGGCAACAATGAGCAGTTCTTC. Its protein product is CASSLVGTGNNEQFF.

This clone was seen a handful of times. This rearrangement joins TRBV19 to TRBJ1-2; D is undetermined. CDR1 is LNHDA, CDR2 SQIVND, per germline (reference sequence). This CDR3 has 11 amino acids. The DNA of the CDR3 is TGTGCAGTTGGTGTGGGCTATGGCTACACCTTC. Encoded protein: CAVGVGYGYTF.

V is TRBV28 and J is TRBJ2-2, with 12 bases fitting TRBD2. The J segment lost 0 bases and the V segment lost 5 bases, leaving 10 bases of the junction unmatched. The length of the CDR3 is 19 residues. Germline V gene data show CDR1 as MDHEN and CDR2 as SYDVKM. The CDR3 is CASSLLGLAGFPNTGELFF. CDR3 sequence (DNA): TGTGCCAGCAGTCTTCTAGGACTAGCGGGATTTCCGAACACCGGGGAGCTGTTTTTT.

This chain connects TRBV29-1 to TRBJ2-4; TRBD1 matches at 7 bases. Trimming removed 7 bases from V and 3 bases from J; junction bases left unmatched: 3. CDR3 size: 12 residues. Germline V gene lookup returns CDR1 SQVTM and CDR2 ANQGSEA. The CDR3 bases are TGCAGCGCACAGGGGATCAAAAACATTCAGTACTTC. It codes for CSAQGIKNIQYF.

Of note for this clone: The sample contains more than one DNA sequence encoding this CDR3. This chain links TRBV9 with TRBJ2-3; D is uncertain. CDR1 and CDR2 from the germline V gene are SGDLS and YYNGEE. Deletions cut 0 bases from V and 0 bases from J, with 8 bases between. CDR3 length: 15 amino acids. The CDR3 nucleotides are TGTGCCAGCAGCGTAGAATGGGGAAGCACAGATACGCAGTATTTT. It codes for CASSVEWGSTDTQYF.

J is TRBJ2-7 and V is TRBV6-1, with D possibly TRBD2 on 6 matching bases. With 10 bases removed from V and 2 bases from J, the gap between germline ends came to 12 bases. CDR3 length: 12 residues. Germline-derived CDR1 and CDR2 are MNHNS and SASEGT. CDR3 residues: CAITGGAYEQYF. The CDR3 nucleotides are TGTGCCATTACGGGCGGGGCCTACGAGCAGTACTTC.

This clone was counted a single time. The rearrangement uses TRBV11-3 and TRBJ2-7; TRBD1 matches 9 bases. Germline CDR1 reads SGHNT; CDR2 reads YENEEA. The CDR3 is made up of 17 amino acids. The junction had 12 bases not matched to a gene; V was cut back by 4 bases and J by 2 bases. The CDR3 DNA reads TGTGCCAGCAGCTCGAACCACGGGGACAGGGCTACCTACGAGCAGTACTTC. This sequence encodes CASSSNHGDRATYEQYF.

The chain combines TRBV7-2 with TRBJ2-7; D remains unclear. The CDR3 runs 12 residues. Germline CDR1 reads SGHTA; CDR2 reads FQGNSA. V lost 5 bases and J 6 bases, leaving 11 bases between the germline ends. CDR3 in amino acids: CASSPTGGEQYF. The CDR3 region has the DNA TGTGCCAGCAGCCCCACTGGCGGCGAGCAGTACTTC.